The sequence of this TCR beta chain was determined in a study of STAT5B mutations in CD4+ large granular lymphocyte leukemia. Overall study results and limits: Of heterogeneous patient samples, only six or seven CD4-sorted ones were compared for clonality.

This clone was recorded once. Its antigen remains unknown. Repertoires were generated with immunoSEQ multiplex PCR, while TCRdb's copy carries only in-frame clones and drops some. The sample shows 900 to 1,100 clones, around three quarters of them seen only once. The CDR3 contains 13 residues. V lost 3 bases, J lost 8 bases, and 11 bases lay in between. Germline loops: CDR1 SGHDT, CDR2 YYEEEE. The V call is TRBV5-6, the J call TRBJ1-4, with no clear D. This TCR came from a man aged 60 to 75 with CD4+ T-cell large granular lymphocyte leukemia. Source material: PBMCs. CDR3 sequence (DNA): TGTGCCAGCAGCTCCGGGGTAGGGGAAAAACTGTTTTTT. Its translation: CASSSGVGEKLFF.